The sequence of this T cell receptor (beta chain) was determined in a study of post-analysis software for immune sequencing data. Study information: Some patients lacked subtype; others had relapsing-remitting, secondary progressive or progressive-relapsing disease. Overall study results and limits: Diversity measured as normalized Chao1 was significantly lower in multiple sclerosis patients than in controls. Comparison of patients with controls showed five or six TRBV segments more frequent in patients, TRBV5-6, TRBV5-1 and TRBV20-1 among them.

V lost 1 base to trimming and J lost 7 bases, with 21 bases between them. Germline CDR1 and CDR2: SGHRS and YFSETQ. The CDR3 extends over 16 amino acids. In the case of this clonotype: Its target is unknown.

Included in the TCR beta cDNA libraries were unique molecular identifiers. TCRdb fed the PCR reads into MiXCR, producing one record per CDR3 protein. The sample includes 820,000 or so distinct CDR3 sequences, roughly 50% of them seen just once. The clonotype was recovered from a girl aged 5 to 17 with multiple sclerosis. The sample comprised blood. V gene TRBV5-1 combines with J gene TRBJ2-7; the D gene is possibly TRBD1 (5 bases). The CDR3 sequence: CASSLSTITGSGEQYF. The CDR3, as DNA: TGCGCCAGCAGCTTGTCAACAATTACGGGCTCAGGGGAGCAGTACTTC.